This is a list of T cell receptor beta chains from one sample in a study of T cells in localized non-small cell lung cancer. The data were produced by immunoSEQ multiplex PCR, yet TCRdb's version contains in-frame clones alone and is incomplete. The sample gives 100,000 to 150,000 clones, about 90% of which show up once; 1.5% to 2% is in the top ten. Sequences were derived from peripheral blood, sampled before any cancer treatment. These receptors all come from a female donor of 60 years or more with stage I lung adenocarcinoma. Each CDR3 is given with its conserved first and last residue. Each record gives: clone size, D gene, J gene, V gene, CDR3 protein, CDR3 DNA. D genes are given only for firm matches. Only some rows state a clone size, as once, few, many or a class for expanded clones.

-,-,TRBJ2-1,TRBV29-1,CSVEVGQGNEQFF,TGCAGCGTTGAAGTCGGCCAAGGCAATGAGCAGTTCTTC
-,-,TRBJ2-7,TRBV29-1,CSVVPPGGLTYEQYF,TGCAGCGTGGTCCCCCCCGGGGGGCTGACCTACGAGCAGTACTTC
-,-,TRBJ1-3,TRBV7-6,CASSLTGTASSGNTIYF,TGTGCCAGCAGCTTGACCGGGACGGCAAGCTCTGGAAACACCATATATTTT
few,-,TRBJ2-1,TRBV18,CASSLPGRMDNEQFF,TGTGCCAGCTCACTGCCGGGACGAATGGACAATGAGCAGTTCTTC
-,TRBD2,TRBJ2-1,TRBV7-3,CASSPNPGGGSYNEQFF,TGTGCCAGCAGCCCAAACCCGGGAGGAGGGTCCTACAATGAGCAGTTCTTC
once,-,TRBJ2-5,TRBV7-3,CASSLTQAQGETQYF,TGTGCCAGCAGCTTAACTCAGGCTCAGGGAGAGACCCAGTACTTC
-,TRBD2,TRBJ2-1,TRBV15,CATSRATSGGNEQFF,TGTGCCACCAGCAGAGCGACTAGCGGGGGGAATGAGCAGTTCTTC
-,-,TRBJ1-4,TRBV2,CASREDRLGNEKLFF,TGTGCCAGCAGGGAAGACAGGCTTGGTAATGAAAAACTGTTTTTT
-,TRBD2,TRBJ2-7,TRBV27,CASSLVRGEYEQYF,TGTGCCAGCAGCCTCGTCCGGGGGGAATACGAGCAGTACTTC
-,TRBD2,TRBJ2-5,TRBV28,CASSYDPLASGSEQETQYF,TGTGCCAGCAGTTACGACCCACTCGCTAGCGGGAGTGAACAAGAGACCCAGTACTTC
-,-,TRBJ2-3,TRBV27,CASSFEGQGSTDTQYF,TGTGCCAGCAGTTTCGAGGGGCAGGGATCTACAGATACGCAGTATTTT
-,TRBD1,TRBJ2-1,TRBV6-5,CASRGTGSNEQFF,TGTGCCAGCAGGGGGACAGGGAGCAATGAGCAGTTCTTC
-,-,TRBJ1-3,TRBV18,CASSPGTALSGNTIYF,TGTGCCAGCTCGCCCGGGACGGCGCTTTCTGGAAACACCATATATTTT
-,TRBD1,TRBJ1-1,TRBV6-1,CASILGQGAIEAFF,TGTGCCAGCATCTTGGGACAGGGGGCGATTGAAGCTTTCTTT
-,TRBD1,TRBJ1-1,TRBV9,CASSSGQTNTEAFF,TGTGCCAGCAGCTCGGGACAGACGAACACTGAAGCTTTCTTT
-,TRBD2,TRBJ2-1,TRBV9,CASSERAGGPVSEQFF,TGTGCCAGCAGCGAGCGAGCGGGAGGGCCTGTTAGTGAGCAGTTCTTC
many,TRBD2,TRBJ2-5,TRBV4-1,CASSPEPAGGGETQYF,TGCGCCAGCAGCCCCGAACCGGCGGGGGGCGGTGAGACCCAGTACTTC
few,-,TRBJ2-3,TRBV20-1,CSAKQTDTQYF,TGCAGTGCTAAACAGACAGATACGCAGTATTTT
-,-,TRBJ2-1,TRBV5-1,CASSLGPLLDNEQFF,TGCGCCAGCAGCTTGGGACCTCTCCTCGACAATGAGCAGTTCTTC
-,-,TRBJ1-1,TRBV23-1,CASSQRREGVRTEAFF,TGCGCCAGCAGTCAACGTCGAGAGGGAGTTCGCACTGAAGCTTTCTTT
once,TRBD1,TRBJ2-3,TRBV28,CASTSGGSADTQYF,TGTGCCAGCACGTCAGGGGGTAGCGCAGATACGCAGTATTTT
-,TRBD2,TRBJ2-7,TRBV6-6,CASSHGTSSYEQYF,TGTGCCAGCAGTCACGGGACTAGCTCCTACGAGCAGTACTTC
-,-,TRBJ1-2,TRBV5-1,CASSLGVQGQGGYTF,TGCGCCAGCAGCTTGGGGGTACAGGGTCAGGGTGGCTACACCTTC
-,-,TRBJ2-7,TRBV19,CASRGRTYEQYF,TGTGCCAGTAGAGGCAGAACCTACGAGCAGTACTTC
-,TRBD2,TRBJ2-2,TRBV10-3,CAISDGTSGRASTGELFF,TGTGCCATCAGTGACGGGACTAGCGGGAGGGCCAGCACCGGGGAGCTGTTTTTT
-,TRBD2,TRBJ2-1,TRBV7-9,CASRGLAGDHEQFF,TGTGCCAGCAGAGGACTAGCGGGAGATCATGAGCAGTTCTTC
-,TRBD1,TRBJ2-1,TRBV25-1,CASKETGDLYNEQFF,TGTGCCAGCAAGGAGACAGGGGATCTCTACAATGAGCAGTTCTTC
few,-,TRBJ1-5,TRBV5-4,CASSLGGAEQPQHF,TGTGCCAGCAGCTTAGGGGGGGCTGAGCAGCCCCAGCATTTT
-,-,TRBJ1-4,TRBV5-1,CASSRTPPNEKLFF,TGCGCCAGCAGCAGGACTCCTCCTAATGAAAAACTGTTTTTT
-,TRBD2,TRBJ2-1,TRBV18,CASSSLSGRAQFF,TGTGCCAGCTCATCCCTCAGCGGGAGGGCCCAGTTCTTC
-,-,TRBJ2-1,TRBV6-1,CASMRQPNEQFF,TGTGCCAGCATGCGTCAGCCCAATGAGCAGTTCTTC
-,TRBD2,TRBJ2-1,TRBV9,CASSVALAGTPTDNEQFF,TGTGCCAGCAGCGTAGCACTAGCGGGTACTCCCACGGACAATGAGCAGTTCTTC
-,-,TRBJ2-5,TRBV11-1,CASSLKQGMTQYF,TGTGCCAGCAGCCTTAAGCAGGGTATGACCCAGTACTTC
-,-,TRBJ2-3,TRBV9,CASSRSRVFSADTQYF,TGTGCCAGCAGCCGCTCACGGGTTTTTTCTGCAGATACGCAGTATTTT
few,-,TRBJ2-7,TRBV7-2,CASSFSGKGGEQYF,TGTGCCAGCAGCTTTAGCGGAAAGGGGGGCGAGCAGTACTTC
-,TRBD1,TRBJ1-1,TRBV18,CASTLIGGTETMNTEAFF,TGTGCCAGCACGCTAATAGGCGGGACAGAAACCATGAACACTGAAGCTTTCTTT
-,-,TRBJ1-5,TRBV2,CASRREGLNQPQHF,TGTGCCAGCAGACGCGAGGGGCTCAATCAGCCCCAGCATTTT
-,TRBD2,TRBJ2-5,TRBV5-6,CASRSRLAGRQETQYF,TGTGCCAGCAGGTCGAGACTAGCGGGACGTCAAGAGACCCAGTACTTC
-,TRBD1,TRBJ1-2,TRBV28,CASSTTGVGYTF,TGTGCCAGCAGTACGACAGGGGTTGGCTACACCTTC
few,-,TRBJ2-1,TRBV11-2,CASSLVGAQYNEQFF,TGTGCCAGCAGCTTGGTGGGGGCTCAATACAATGAGCAGTTCTTC
-,TRBD1,TRBJ1-2,TRBV5-4,CASSSTGGNYGYTF,TGTGCCAGCAGCTCGACAGGGGGAAACTATGGCTACACCTTC
-,TRBD2,TRBJ2-1,TRBV27,CASSPGVAGANYNEQFF,TGTGCCAGCAGTCCCGGGGTAGCGGGAGCTAACTACAATGAGCAGTTCTTC
-,-,TRBJ1-1,TRBV5-4,CASSLWGWGGPTEAFF,TGTGCCAGCAGCTTGTGGGGTTGGGGCGGGCCCACTGAAGCTTTCTTT
-,-,TRBJ2-7,TRBV28,CASSQVRGQNYEQYF,TGTGCCAGCAGTCAGGTCCGGGGGCAGAATTACGAGCAGTACTTC
-,TRBD2,TRBJ2-4,TRBV2,CASSETTSGTNIQYF,TGTGCCAGCAGTGAAACGACTAGCGGGACAAACATTCAGTACTTC
-,TRBD2,TRBJ2-5,TRBV7-2,CASSRTSGRALETQYF,TGTGCCAGCAGCCGGACTAGCGGGAGGGCCTTGGAGACCCAGTACTTC
-,TRBD1,TRBJ1-4,TRBV11-2,CASSQAGGEKLFF,TGTGCCAGCAGCCAGGCAGGGGGGGAAAAACTGTTTTTT
-,TRBD2,TRBJ2-5,TRBV19,CASSIDWTSGSAETQYF,TGTGCCAGTAGTATAGATTGGACTAGCGGGAGTGCAGAGACCCAGTACTTC
-,-,TRBJ2-1,TRBV7-9,CASSLELSNNEQFF,TGTGCCAGCAGCTTGGAGTTGTCGAACAATGAGCAGTTCTTC
-,-,TRBJ1-2,TRBV19,CASSYSYGYTF,TGTGCCAGTAGTTACAGCTATGGCTACACCTTC
-,-,TRBJ2-7,TRBV7-8,CASSSIQRAPYEQYF,TGTGCCAGCAGCTCCATCCAGAGGGCCCCCTACGAGCAGTACTTC
-,-,TRBJ2-6,TRBV6-5,CASTGVSGANVLTF,TGTGCCAGCACCGGGGTCTCTGGGGCCAACGTCCTGACTTTC
-,TRBD1,TRBJ2-1,TRBV19,CASRTGTGKANEQFF,TGTGCCAGTAGAACCGGGACAGGCAAGGCGAATGAGCAGTTCTTC
-,-,TRBJ1-5,TRBV18,CASSPLIGGSNQPQHF,TGTGCCAGCTCCCCACTGATAGGGGGTAGCAATCAGCCCCAGCATTTT
-,-,TRBJ2-5,TRBV18,CASSPDPGGTQYF,TGTGCCAGCTCACCAGACCCTGGGGGGACCCAGTACTTC
once,TRBD1,TRBJ2-5,TRBV5-1,CASSTTGGQETQYF,TGCGCCAGCAGCACCACAGGGGGTCAAGAGACCCAGTACTTC
-,-,TRBJ2-7,TRBV4-1,CASSHTTTGPNSYEQYF,TGCGCCAGCAGCCATACCACTACGGGACCAAACTCCTACGAGCAGTACTTC
-,-,TRBJ1-4,TRBV5-1,CASSLAGLSTNEKLFF,TGCGCCAGCAGCTTGGCCGGACTTTCGACTAATGAAAAACTGTTTTTT
-,-,TRBJ2-2,TRBV6-6,CASDSLATGELFF,TGTGCCTCGGACAGCCTCGCCACCGGGGAGCTGTTTTTT